Sequencing of this T cell receptor (beta chain) was carried out in a study of cytomegalovirus exposure and HLA in healthy donors. Overall study findings and caveats: TCR beta V segments were, for the most part, productive about 87% or about 30% of the time in an earlier analysis.

Vbeta (60) and Jbeta (13) primers were used in the PCR. Clones were read by immunoSEQ multiplex PCR, and TCRdb kept only the in-frame ones, dropping some. The table shows about 140,000 clones, with 73% occurring only once. In the case of this clone: Its antigen is not identified.

V was trimmed by 1 base and J by 10 bases, leaving 13 bases between them. From germline, CDR1 is MNHNS and CDR2 SASEGT. The CDR3 covers 14 residues. The V and J genes are TRBV6-1 and TRBJ1-4; D unclear. Input material: PBMCs. The source is a woman in her thirties or forties in good health and CMV-seronegative. CDR3 DNA sequence: TGTGCCAGCAGTGAAGAAGAAGTCAATAGAAAACTGTTTTTT. Protein sequence: CASSEEEVNRKLFF.